The 19 T cell receptor beta chains below all came from one sample that was sequenced in a study of T cell clonality in common variable immunodeficiency. Their antigens remain unidentified. Method: immunoSEQ multiplex PCR; TCRdb's copy keeps in-frame clones and lacks some. The data list tens of thousands of clones, none observed once; approximately 3.1% falls to the top ten. The study, taken as a whole, reports: Common variable immunodeficiency TCR beta sequences reportedly had fewer deletions and N-nucleotide insertions.

Material: peripheral blood mononuclear cells. Receptors were obtained from a human donor with common variable immunodeficiency.

This clone has a count of ten or more. The read stops 3 residues short of the end of the CDR3; the missing end is completed from the germline J gene. The V gene is TRBV18, the J gene TRBJ2-7; tentatively, D is TRBD1 (6 bases). This CDR3 is 13 amino acids long. Per the germline V gene, CDR1 is KGHSH and CDR2 is LQKENI. V was cut by 4 bases and J by 5 bases, with 12 bases left in between. Partial CDR3 DNA: TGTGCCAGCTCACGGAACAGGGACCACGAG. This translates into CASSRNRDHE. The whole CDR3 region reads CASSRNRDHEQYF.

This clone was observed at least ten times. From the germline J gene comes the end of the CDR3, since the read stops 3 residues before it. The J gene is TRBJ2-5, the V gene TRBV30; D not resolved. The V and J ends lost 4 bases and 4 bases respectively, with 16 bases between them. Germline CDR1 reads GTSNPN; CDR2 reads SVGIG (reference sequence). CDR3 length equals 14 residues. The CDR3 reads CAWNIKMGAETQYF. CDR3 DNA, as far as it was read: TGTGCCTGGAATATTAAGATGGGCGCAGAGACC.

In the case of this clone: The CDR3 extends 3 residues past the end of the read, so its final part is completed from the germline J gene. This chain uses TRBV7-6 with TRBJ2-1; TRBD2 might be the D (5 bases). Looked up from germline, CDR1 is SGHVS and CDR2 is FNYEAQ. The CDR3 runs 16 residues. Trimming removed 6 bases from V and 5 bases from J, with 20 bases in between. Incomplete CDR3 DNA: TGTGCCAGCAGTCTTGAGGGCCCAACCTGGGACAATGAG. It codes for CASSLEGPTWDNE. The CDR3 as a whole reads CASSLEGPTWDNEQFF. Full variable domain (rest looked up from reference TRBV7-6 and TRBJ2-1): GAGVSQSPRYKVTKRGQDVALRCDPISGHVSLYWYRQALGQGPEFLTYFNYEAQQDKSGLPNDRFSAERPEGSISTLTIQRTEQRDSAMYRCASSLEGPTWDNEQFFGPGTRLTVL.

This clone was counted at least ten times. The read falls 3 residues short of the CDR3 end, and the missing part is taken from the germline J gene. The chain is built from TRBV7-2 and TRBJ2-5; no reliable D call. Per germline, CDR1 SGHTA and CDR2 FQGNSA. This CDR3 has 13 amino acids. V was pared by 1 base and J by 2 bases, with 5 bases between. CDR3 DNA, as far as it was read: TGTGCCAGCAGCTTAGTCAAACAAGAGACC. Amino acids: CASSLVKQET. The entire CDR3 protein reads CASSLVKQETQYF.

In regard to this clone: The DNA ends 3 residues before the CDR3 does, and the rest of the CDR3 is filled in from the germline J gene. The V and J genes are TRBV7-9 and TRBJ2-3; TRBD1 is a possible D gene (5 bases). The CDR3 contains 14 residues. V lost 3 bases and J lost 6, with 13 bases in between. Germline V gene lookup returns CDR1 SEHNR and CDR2 FQNEAQ (reference sequence). CDR3 in amino acids: CASSLGQGFDTQYF. Partial CDR3 DNA: TGTGCCAGCAGCTTGGGGCAGGGATTCGATACG.

This clone was counted many times. From the germline J gene comes the end of the CDR3, since the read stops 3 residues before it. The chain employs TRBV19 and TRBJ2-7, with D uncertain. This CDR3 has 12 residues. Per germline, CDR1 LNHDA and CDR2 SQIVND (reference sequence). Trimming removed 7 bases at V and 5 bases at J, with 12 bases between. CDR3 DNA (partial): TGTGCCAGTACCTCCCCTCCCGACGAG. Encoded protein: CASTSPPDE. The entire CDR3 reads CASTSPPDEQYF.

This clone has more than one count but fewer than ten. Sequencing ends 3 residues short of the CDR3 end; the germline J gene provides the rest. The J gene is TRBJ1-1, the V gene TRBV7-3, with D unresolved. CDR3 length equals 13 residues. Germline V lookup: CDR1 SGHTA, CDR2 FQGTGA. V gave up 1 base and J gave up 1 base, with 4 bases separating them. The CDR3 protein is CASSLSRNTEAFF. The sequenced part of the CDR3 DNA is TGTGCCAGCAGCTTAAGCAGGAACACTGAA. The full variable domain, its missing parts supplied by reference TRBV7-3 and TRBJ1-1, is GAGVSQTPSNKVTEKGKYVELRCDPISGHTALYWYRQSLGQGPEFLIYFQGTGAADDSGLPNDRFFAVRPEGSVSTLKIQRTERGDSAVYLCASSLSRNTEAFFGQGTRLTVV.

Turning to this clone: The observed sequence ends 3 residues before the CDR3 terminus, with the missing tail filled in from the germline J gene. The chain has TRBV7-9 and TRBJ1-1; D may be TRBD1 (5 bases). V dropped 0 bases and J dropped 5 bases, with 10 bases sitting between them. The length of the CDR3 is 14 residues. From germline, CDR1 is SEHNR and CDR2 FQNEAQ (reference sequence). Incomplete CDR3 DNA: TGTGCCAGCAGCTTAGCCCGGGGGGGGACTGAA. Translating gives CASSLARGGTE. The complete CDR3 protein is CASSLARGGTEAFF.

About this clone: The CDR3 extends 3 residues past the end of the read, so its final part is completed from the germline J gene. The V call is TRBV11-2, the J call TRBJ2-7; 7 bases map to TRBD2. Germline assignment: CDR1 SGHAT and CDR2 FQNNGV. The CDR3 has 15 amino acids. V lost 1 base to trimming and J lost 3 bases; unmatched junction nucleotides: 6. The CDR3 spells CASSLVFGGSYEQYF. The covered CDR3 bases are TGTGCCAGCAGCTTAGTTTTCGGGGGGAGCTACGAG. The complete variable domain, with remaining parts taken from reference TRBV11-2 and TRBJ2-7, reads EAGVAQSPRYKIIEKRQSVAFWCNPISGHATLYWYQQILGQGPKLLIQFQNNGVVDDSQLPKDRFSAERLKGVDSTLKIQPAKLEDSAVYLCASSLVFGGSYEQYFGPGTRLTVT.

Details on this clone: The sequenced fragment ends 3 residues before the CDR3 boundary, so the rest is inferred from the germline J gene. V usage is TRBV18 and J usage is TRBJ1-6, with TRBD1 as a possible D gene (6 bases). This CDR3 region has 14 residues. Trimming took 4 bases from V and 8 from J, leaving 12 bases between them. Germline loops: CDR1 KGHSH, CDR2 LQKENI. CDR3 region: CASSQGQSDSPLHF. Incomplete CDR3 DNA: TGTGCCAGCTCACAAGGACAGAGCGATTCACCC.

Notes on this clone: The missing CDR3 end, 3 residues past where the read stops, is filled in from the germline J gene. J is TRBJ2-7 and V is TRBV7-9; TRBD2 aligns across 7 bases. This CDR3 is 14 amino acids long. The V and J ends lost 5 bases and 1 base, in that order; junction bases with no gene match: 5. The germline CDR1 and CDR2 sequences are SEHNR and FQNEAQ (reference sequence). The sequenced CDR3 bases are TGTGCCAGCAGCCAGAGCGGGGCATCCTACGAG. This codes for CASSQSGASYE. The complete CDR3 reads CASSQSGASYEQYF.

This clone was counted a few times. The CDR3 end is not reached by the read, which stops 3 residues before it; the germline J gene fills it in. The V gene is TRBV6-1, the J gene TRBJ1-6; D remains ambiguous. From germline, CDR1 is MNHNS and CDR2 SASEGT. CDR3 size: 15 residues. V shed 1 base and J shed 9 bases, with 13 bases lying between them. The DNA read from the CDR3 is TGTGCCAGCAGTGAAGGGGCACTGGTAGGTTCACCC. It specifies CASSEGALVGSP. The full CDR3 protein reads CASSEGALVGSPLHF.

The covered CDR3 bases are TGCAGTGCTAGAGATCCCTCAGGGCAGGGTCCCTACGAG. This encodes CSARDPSGQGPYE. The whole CDR3 protein is CSARDPSGQGPYEQYF. This chain links TRBV20-1 with TRBJ2-7; weak D call: TRBD1 (5 bases). With the read ending 3 residues before the CDR3 end, the germline J gene is used to fill in that end. This CDR3 is built from 16 residues. Trimming removed 0 bases at V and 2 bases at J, with 17 bases between. Germline CDR1 and CDR2: DFQATT and SNEGSKA (reference sequence).

This clone was detected ten times or more. The junction departs from germline at one end; a sequencing error may be responsible. The read ends 3 residues shy of where the CDR3 ends; the end is completed using the germline J gene. The chain is built from TRBV5-4 and TRBJ2-5, with 8 positions matching TRBD2. The CDR3 is 15 amino acids. In germline, CDR1 is SGHNT, CDR2 YYREEE (reference sequence). The sequenced part of the CDR3 DNA is TGTGCCAGCAGATTGGATGTAGCGGGGTTTGGGACC. Its translation is CASRLDVAGFGT. The CDR3 as a whole reads CASRLDVAGFGTQYF.

This clone was observed a few times. Read coverage stops 3 residues before the CDR3 terminus; the germline J gene supplies the remainder. This chain uses TRBV18 with TRBJ2-3; 12 nucleotides agree with TRBD2. The CDR3 totals 15 residues. Germline V CDR1 and CDR2: KGHSH, LQKENI. V lost 3 bases and J lost 5; bases outside the gene matches: 3. The CDR3 DNA, read in part, is TGTGCCAGCTCACCTCGGACTAGCGGGGTAGATACG. Residues: CASSPRTSGVDT. The entire CDR3 sequence reads CASSPRTSGVDTQYF.

At least ten counts were recorded for this clone. The read ends 3 residues shy of where the CDR3 ends; the end is completed using the germline J gene. This chain joins TRBV20-1 and TRBJ1-1; TRBD1 aligns across 7 bases. This CDR3 has 15 amino acids. Germline-derived CDR1 and CDR2 are DFQATT and SNEGSKA (reference sequence). With 0 bases clipped from V and 1 base from J, the junction kept 5 bases outside the gene matches. The DNA read from the CDR3 is TGCAGTGCTAGAGATCCTAGGACAGGGAACACTGAA. This encodes CSARDPRTGNTE. Given in full, the CDR3 is CSARDPRTGNTEAFF.

The sample holds many counts of this clone. The sequenced fragment ends 3 residues before the CDR3 boundary, so the rest is inferred from the germline J gene. V and J are TRBV19 and TRBJ1-1; no clear D gene. V shed 5 bases and J shed 0 bases, with 22 bases lying between them. Germline V gene lookup returns CDR1 LNHDA and CDR2 SQIVND (reference sequence). The CDR3 has 18 amino acids. This chain's CDR3 is CASSLRRRAARLNTEAFF. CDR3 DNA, as far as it was read: TGTGCCAGTAGTCTCCGGAGGAGGGCCGCACGCTTGAACACTGAA.

Remarks on this clone: The read ends 3 residues before the CDR3 terminus; that terminus is restored from the germline J gene. The rearrangement uses TRBV7-8 and TRBJ2-5, with a weak D call TRBD2 (6 bases). In germline, CDR1 is SGHVS, CDR2 FQNEAQ. This CDR3 is built from 14 residues. V was cut by 2 bases and J by 3 bases, with 10 bases left in between. The CDR3 DNA, read in part, is TGTGCCAGCAGCTTATTGGCGGGGAAAGAGACC. It encodes CASSLLAGKET. The CDR3 as a whole reads CASSLLAGKETQYF.

Only a few counts were recorded for this clone. The sequenced fragment ends 3 residues before the CDR3 boundary, so the rest is inferred from the germline J gene. The chain recombines TRBV7-3 with TRBJ2-7; D gene ambiguous. V lost 1 base to trimming and J lost 3 bases, with 10 bases between them. The CDR3 runs 14 residues. Germline loops: CDR1 SGHTA, CDR2 FQGTGA. The CDR3 sequence is CASSLMGRGYEQYF. The CDR3 DNA, read in part, is TGTGCCAGCAGCTTAATGGGCCGAGGCTACGAG. Looking up the rest from reference TRBV7-3 and TRBJ2-7 gives the full variable domain: GAGVSQTPSNKVTEKGKYVELRCDPISGHTALYWYRQSLGQGPEFLIYFQGTGAADDSGLPNDRFFAVRPEGSVSTLKIQRTERGDSAVYLCASSLMGRGYEQYFGPGTRLTVT.